One sample yielded the 31 T cell receptor beta chains listed below, sequenced in a study of T cell clonality in common variable immunodeficiency. Repertoires were generated with immunoSEQ multiplex PCR, while TCRdb's copy carries only in-frame clones and drops some. The sample was found to contain approximately 28,000 clones, and every one recurs. Findings of the study overall: Fewer deletions and N-nucleotide insertions were reportedly seen in common variable immunodeficiency TCR beta sequences.

For these TCRs, the target antigens are not known. Sample: peripheral blood mononuclear cells. These receptors came from a human donor with common variable immunodeficiency.

This clone was detected ten times or more. The read gets to within 3 residues of the CDR3 end, and the germline J gene fills in the rest. The V gene is TRBV20-1, the J gene TRBJ2-3; TRBD2 aligns across 11 bases. V shed 6 bases and J 2 bases; nucleotides not matched to a gene: 4. The CDR3 is made up of 14 amino acids. CDR1 is DFQATT, CDR2 SNEGSKA, per germline (reference sequence). The sequenced part of the CDR3 DNA is TGCAGTGCCAGACTAGCGGGGACCACAGATACG. Its protein is CSARLAGTTDT. The entire CDR3 sequence reads CSARLAGTTDTQYF.

This clone was detected ten times or more. The sequenced fragment ends 3 residues before the CDR3 boundary, so the rest is inferred from the germline J gene. J is TRBJ2-2 and V is TRBV7-2; D is ambiguous. Germline V gene sequence: CDR1 SGHTA, CDR2 FQGNSA. Deletions cut 0 bases from V and 2 bases from J, with 10 bases between. The CDR3 has 16 residues. CDR3 DNA (partial): TGTGCCAGCAGCTTAGCGTTACAGATAAACACCGGGGAG. Its protein product is CASSLALQINTGE. The whole CDR3 protein reads CASSLALQINTGELFF.

The sample holds a few counts of this clone. The read ends 3 residues before the CDR3 terminus; that terminus is restored from the germline J gene. The V gene is TRBV5-6, the J gene TRBJ2-1, with D uncertain. V was shortened by 2 bases and J by 3 bases, with 9 bases between the two germline ends. Germline CDR1 and CDR2: SGHDT and YYEEEE. The CDR3 sequence is 14 residues long. The DNA read from the CDR3 is TGTGCCAGCAGCTTTAGGGCTTACTACAATGAG. Translated, it gives CASSFRAYYNE. The CDR3 as a whole reads CASSFRAYYNEQFF.

This clone was counted only a few times. Coverage ceases 3 residues before the CDR3 finishes, and the germline J gene fills in the end. This rearrangement joins TRBV19 to TRBJ1-6; D gene uncertain. The CDR3 covers 14 residues. The germline V gene has CDR1 LNHDA and CDR2 SQIVND (reference sequence). V lost 6 bases and J 6 bases, leaving 12 bases between the germline ends. The CDR3 sequence is CASSPGLFNSPLHF. The covered CDR3 bases are TGTGCCAGTAGCCCCGGACTTTTTAATTCACCC.

This clone was counted ten times or more. The missing CDR3 end, 3 residues past where the read stops, is filled in from the germline J gene. The chain employs TRBV5-6 and TRBJ1-2; D might be TRBD1 (5 bases). V was clipped by 4 bases and J by 2 bases, with 9 bases between them. The CDR3 has 13 amino acids. Per germline, CDR1 SGHDT and CDR2 YYEEEE. The CDR3 here is CASSRPGNYGYTF. The DNA read from the CDR3 is TGTGCCAGCAGCCGCCCAGGGAACTATGGC.

Of note for this clone: Read coverage stops 3 residues before the CDR3 terminus; the germline J gene supplies the remainder. This rearrangement joins TRBV19 to TRBJ2-3; 13 positions agree with TRBD2. The CDR3 length is 15 residues. Germline V gives CDR1 LNHDA, CDR2 SQIVND (reference sequence). The V and J ends lost 6 bases and 5 bases, in that order; junction bases with no gene match: 5. The CDR3 bases that were read are TGTGCCAGTAGCGGGACTAGCGGGACCAGAGATACG. Its translation is CASSGTSGTRDT. The CDR3 in its entirety is CASSGTSGTRDTQYF.

The CDR3 loop reads CASSPGGAASYNEQFF. Partial CDR3 DNA: TGTGCCAGCAGCCCCGGGGGGGCGGCGTCCTACAATGAG. The chain combines TRBV2 with TRBJ2-1, with 8 positions matching TRBD2. The CDR3 is cut off 3 residues early in the read; its end comes from the germline J gene. From germline, CDR1 is SNHLY and CDR2 FYNNEI. CDR3 length: 16 amino acids. Trimming at V came to 6 bases and at J to 1 base, leaving 8 bases not matched to a gene.

To note about this clone: The CDR3 goes on 3 residues after the read ends, and that part is filled in from the germline J gene. The J gene is TRBJ2-1, the V gene TRBV2; a weak D match, TRBD2 (6 bases). V lost 8 bases, J lost 9 bases, and 17 bases lay in between. The CDR3 sequence is 13 residues long. Germline CDR1 is SNHLY and CDR2 is FYNNEI. CDR3 sequence: CASGGEQLAEQFF. CDR3 DNA, as far as it was read: TGTGCCAGCGGCGGGGAACAGCTAGCTGAG.

With respect to this clone: The read ends 3 residues before the CDR3 terminus; that terminus is restored from the germline J gene. The rearrangement uses TRBV6-1 and TRBJ2-7; tentatively, D is TRBD2 (5 bases). This CDR3 has 14 residues. Germline lookup yields CDR1 MNHNS and CDR2 SASEGT. Trimming left V 1 base short and J 3 bases short, with 10 bases between. The CDR3 DNA, read in part, is TGTGCCAGCAGTGAAGGACTACATAACTACGAG. Its protein is CASSEGLHNYE. The CDR3 in its entirety is CASSEGLHNYEQYF.

This clone was observed a few times. The missing CDR3 end, 3 residues past where the read stops, is filled in from the germline J gene. V and J are TRBV2 and TRBJ1-2, with 7 bases aligning to TRBD1. V shed 5 bases, J shed 4 bases, and the junction held 4 bases outside the gene matches. The CDR3 totals 13 residues. Germline lookup yields CDR1 SNHLY and CDR2 FYNNEI. This CDR3 is CASSTGQIYGYTF. The DNA read from the CDR3 is TGTGCCAGCAGTACGGGACAGATCTATGGC.

To note about this clone: Read coverage stops 3 residues before the CDR3 terminus; the germline J gene supplies the remainder. The V call is TRBV18, the J call TRBJ2-5, with 11 bases fitting TRBD2. This CDR3 region has 15 residues. Germline lookup yields CDR1 KGHSH and CDR2 LQKENI. V shed 6 bases, J shed 4 bases, and the junction held 7 bases outside the gene matches. The CDR3: CASSPGLAGRETQYF. CDR3 DNA (partial): TGTGCCAGCTCCCCTGGACTAGCGGGTCGAGAGACC.

The table lists this clone with a few counts. At one boundary the junction diverges from the germline segment, which might be a read error. The sequence runs out 3 residues before the end of the CDR3; the remainder is reconstructed from the germline J gene. The V and J genes are TRBV19 and TRBJ2-2; 11 bases line up with TRBD2. CDR1 is LNHDA and CDR2 is SQIVND in the germline V gene (reference sequence). The CDR3 sequence is 15 residues long. The CDR3 DNA, read in part, is TGTGCCAGTAGGATAGCGGGAGGGGGAACCGGGGAG. As protein: CASRIAGGGTGE. The complete CDR3 protein is CASRIAGGGTGELFF.

This clone was seen more than once but under ten times. The missing CDR3 end, 3 residues past where the read stops, is filled in from the germline J gene. Within the sample, other DNA sequences also encode this same CDR3. V gene TRBV29-1 combines with J gene TRBJ2-7; 7 nucleotides agree with TRBD1. The CDR3 is 12 residues long. Germline V gene data show CDR1 as SQVTM and CDR2 as ANQGSEA. After removal of 4 bases from V and 2 bases from J, the junction contained 2 bases not matched to a gene. The CDR3 sequence is CSVGQGAYEQYF. The part of the CDR3 DNA that was read is TGCAGCGTTGGCCAGGGGGCCTACGAG.

Many counts were recorded for this clone. Sequencing ends 3 residues short of the CDR3 end; the germline J gene provides the rest. The chain is built from TRBV19 and TRBJ2-5, with D unresolved. Trimming removed 8 bases at V and 5 bases at J, with 15 bases between. There are 13 residues in the CDR3. The V gene's germline CDR1 is LNHDA and CDR2 SQIVND (reference sequence). The CDR3 here is CASSVRSSETQYF. The sequenced part of the CDR3 DNA is TGTGCCAGTTCTGTTCGCAGTTCTGAGACC.

This clone was counted ten times or more. Partial CDR3 DNA: TGCAGTGCTAGAGCTACCCATGCCGACAGGCCAACGACTGAA. Amino acids: CSARATHADRPTTE. The whole CDR3 protein reads CSARATHADRPTTEAFF. The chain has TRBV20-1 and TRBJ1-1, with a tentative D call TRBD1 (6 bases). The CDR3 end falls 3 residues outside the read, so it is completed with the germline J gene. Germline V CDR1 and CDR2: DFQATT, SNEGSKA (reference sequence). There are 17 residues in the CDR3. The ends were cut back, 1 base at V and 5 bases at J, with 23 bases in the middle.

This clone was recorded many times. The read stops 3 residues short of the end of the CDR3; the missing end is completed from the germline J gene. V usage is TRBV5-1 and J usage is TRBJ2-3; unclear D gene. The germline gives CDR1 SGHRS, CDR2 YFSETQ. The CDR3 covers 15 residues. The V gene lost 3 bases and the J gene lost 4 bases, with 15 bases spanning the gap. The CDR3 here is CASSSIAVAADTQYF. The part of the CDR3 DNA that was read is TGCGCCAGCAGCTCCATCGCGGTAGCCGCAGATACG.

This clone has a count of ten or more. The read terminates 3 residues before the CDR3 end, so the remaining end is supplied by the germline J gene. J is TRBJ2-2 and V is TRBV6-2 or TRBV6-3; D remains ambiguous. There are 14 residues in the CDR3. V was pared by 2 bases and J by 6 bases, with 10 bases between. Looked up from germline, CDR1 is MNHEY and CDR2 is SVGEGT. CDR3 DNA, as far as it was read: TGTGCCAGCAGTTACCTCCTGAGCGCCGGGGAG. Its protein is CASSYLLSAGE. In full, the CDR3 is CASSYLLSAGELFF.

This clone came up a few times. Read data end 3 residues before the CDR3 end; the end is taken from the germline J gene. The chain is built from TRBV19 and TRBJ1-6; 8 bases are shared with TRBD1. CDR3 length equals 16 residues. Germline V gene lookup returns CDR1 LNHDA and CDR2 SQIVND (reference sequence). The ends lost 5 bases at V and 0 bases at J; junction bases unmatched: 3. CDR3 DNA (partial): TGTGCCAGTAGTCCCGACAGGGGCTCCTATAATTCACCC. Amino acids: CASSPDRGSYNSP. The full-length CDR3 reads as CASSPDRGSYNSPLHF.

This clone appeared many times. The read stops 3 residues short of the end of the CDR3; the missing end is completed from the germline J gene. The rearrangement uses TRBV10-3 and TRBJ2-7; D perhaps matches TRBD1 (5 bases). The CDR3 loop spans 14 amino acids. Germline V gene lookup returns CDR1 ENHRY and CDR2 SYGVKD. The V gene lost 7 bases and the J gene lost 1 base, with 14 bases spanning the gap. The CDR3 sequence is CAITPTEESYEQYF. CDR3 bases read: TGTGCCATCACCCCGACAGAGGAATCCTACGAG.

At least ten counts were recorded for this clone. Sequencing ends 3 residues short of the CDR3 end; the germline J gene provides the rest. The chain couples TRBV7-8 to TRBJ2-3; tentative D call: TRBD2 (5 bases). There are 15 residues in the CDR3. The V end was cut by 1 base, the J end by 5 bases, with 13 bases between. Germline V gives CDR1 SGHVS, CDR2 FQNEAQ. The sequenced CDR3 bases are TGTGCCAGCAGCTTAGAAGCGGACCGGGAAGATACG. Protein sequence: CASSLEADREDT. The entire CDR3 sequence reads CASSLEADREDTQYF.

This clone appeared many times. The read halts 3 residues ahead of the CDR3 end, with the missing end drawn from the germline J gene. V is TRBV5-1 and J is TRBJ2-3, with a tentative D call TRBD2 (5 bases). The CDR3 loop spans 16 amino acids. Germline CDR1 reads SGHRS; CDR2 reads YFSETQ. The V end lost 0 bases, the J end lost 3 bases, and 14 bases lay between the germline ends. CDR3 bases read: TGCGCCAGCAGCTTGGGCGGCGGGTCACGGACAGATACG. It translates to CASSLGGGSRTDT. The full-length CDR3 reads as CASSLGGGSRTDTQYF.

This clone was observed a few times. The read terminates 3 residues before the CDR3 end, so the remaining end is supplied by the germline J gene. The gene calls are TRBV2 and TRBJ1-2, with 8 bases that match TRBD1. Germline V gene lookup returns CDR1 SNHLY and CDR2 FYNNEI. The CDR3 totals 13 residues. The junction had 8 bases not matched to a gene; V was cut back by 7 bases and J by 7 bases. CDR3 bases read: TGTGCCAGCACCGGACAGGGAGGTCGTGGC. Translated: CASTGQGGRG. The CDR3 in its entirety is CASTGQGGRGYTF.

This clone was seen repeatedly, ten times or more. CDR3 residues: CASSPLPGGANSPLHF. The CDR3 bases that were read are TGTGCCAGCTCACCCCTTCCGGGGGGGGCCAACTCACCC. V and J are TRBV18 and TRBJ1-6; TRBD1 might be the D (6 bases). The read finishes 3 residues shy of the CDR3 end, and the germline J gene is used to complete it. In germline, CDR1 is KGHSH, CDR2 LQKENI. The CDR3 loop spans 16 amino acids. Between the trimmed V and J ends, which lost 3 bases and 10 bases, there was a span of 19 bases. The full variable domain, rest sourced from reference TRBV18 and TRBJ1-6, is NAGVMQNPRHLVRRRGQEARLRCSPMKGHSHVYWYRQLPEEGLKFMVYLQKENIIDESGMPKERFSAEFPKEGPSILRIQQVVRGDSAAYFCASSPLPGGANSPLHFGNGTRLTVT.

This clone has just a few counts. Sequencing ends 3 residues short of the CDR3 end; the germline J gene provides the rest. The V and J genes are TRBV20-1 and TRBJ2-7, with 7 bases that match TRBD1. The germline V gene encodes CDR1 DFQATT and CDR2 SNEGSKA (reference sequence). The trim removed 5 bases at V and 3 bases at J, leaving 4 bases unmatched. The CDR3 runs 12 residues. The CDR3 bases that were read are TGCAGTGCTTTCGGGACAGTCTACGAG. This sequence encodes CSAFGTVYE. The whole CDR3 sequence reads CSAFGTVYEQYF.

This clone was observed at least ten times. The DNA ends 3 residues before the CDR3 does, and the rest of the CDR3 is filled in from the germline J gene. The rearrangement joins TRBV18 to TRBJ1-5, with D maybe TRBD1 (6 bases). Germline-derived CDR1 and CDR2 are KGHSH and LQKENI. This CDR3 comprises 16 residues. V lost 5 bases, J lost 3 bases, and 17 bases lay in between. The DNA read from the CDR3 is TGTGCCAGCTCATCCTCGACTGGACAGATCAATCAGCCC. Translation gives CASSSSTGQINQP. The whole CDR3 protein reads CASSSSTGQINQPQHF.

This clone was detected only a few times. The read falls 3 residues short of the CDR3 end, and the missing part is taken from the germline J gene. The chain has TRBV2 and TRBJ1-2; perhaps TRBD1 as D (6 bases). Germline lookup yields CDR1 SNHLY and CDR2 FYNNEI. The CDR3 covers 13 residues. Trimming removed 6 bases from V and 6 bases from J, with 14 bases in between. This chain's CDR3 is CASSFRGGNGYTF. The part of the CDR3 DNA that was read is TGTGCCAGCAGCTTCAGGGGAGGGAATGGC.

At least ten counts were recorded for this clone. The CDR3 end falls 3 residues outside the read, so it is completed with the germline J gene. The rearrangement joins TRBV30 to TRBJ1-6, with 8 positions matching TRBD1. J gave up 6 bases and V 5 bases, and 0 bases lay outside the gene matches. Germline CDR1 reads GTSNPN; CDR2 reads SVGIG (reference sequence). CDR3 length: 12 amino acids. Here the CDR3 reads CAWDRGNSPLHF. CDR3 DNA (partial): TGTGCCTGGGACAGGGGTAATTCACCC.

This clone was observed at least ten times. The CDR3 goes on 3 residues after the read ends, and that part is filled in from the germline J gene. This chain links TRBV19 with TRBJ2-2, with no clear D. Germline V gene sequence: CDR1 LNHDA, CDR2 SQIVND (reference sequence). The V end was cut by 1 base, the J end by 6 bases, with 6 bases between. This CDR3 region has 13 residues. The DNA read from the CDR3 is TGTGCCAGTAGTATAGTACAACCCGGGGAG. Protein: CASSIVQPGE. The complete CDR3 reads CASSIVQPGELFF.

At least ten counts were recorded for this clone. The CDR3 end is not reached by the read, which stops 3 residues before it; the germline J gene fills it in. The chain employs TRBV2 and TRBJ2-2, with 12 bases matching TRBD2. Germline-derived CDR1 and CDR2 are SNHLY and FYNNEI. CDR3 length equals 17 residues. With 2 bases clipped from V and 7 bases from J, the junction kept 8 bases outside the gene matches. The CDR3 loop reads CASSEPLAGGFGGELFF. Partial CDR3 DNA: TGTGCCAGCAGTGAACCTCTAGCGGGAGGGTTCGGCGGGGAG.

About this clone: The read ends 3 residues early relative to the CDR3; the germline J gene fills the gap. The chain has TRBV7-9 and TRBJ1-2; TRBD1 is a possible D gene (6 bases). This CDR3 is 13 amino acids long. Trimming took off 2 bases at V and 4 bases at J, with 8 bases between the two ends. Germline CDR1 SEHNR, CDR2 FQNEAQ (reference sequence). CDR3 sequence: CASSLQGTYGYTF. CDR3 DNA, as far as it was read: TGTGCCAGCAGCTTACAGGGGACCTATGGC.

This clone was seen a handful of times. The read ends 3 residues early relative to the CDR3; the germline J gene fills the gap. The rearrangement joins TRBV2 to TRBJ2-1; 9 nucleotides match TRBD1. This CDR3 is 14 amino acids long. V shed 6 bases and J 5 bases; nucleotides not matched to a gene: 5. Looked up from germline, CDR1 is SNHLY and CDR2 is FYNNEI. CDR3 DNA (partial): TGTGCCAGCAGCGCGGACAGGGGCAACAATGAG. This encodes CASSADRGNNE. From start to end, the CDR3 is CASSADRGNNEQFF. The whole variable domain, remainder taken from reference TRBV2 and TRBJ2-1, is EPEVTQTPSHQVTQMGQEVILRCVPISNHLYFYWYRQILGQKVEFLVSFYNNEISEKSEIFDDQFSVERPDGSNFTLKIRSTKLEDSAMYFCASSADRGNNEQFFGPGTRLTVL.